The 17 T cell receptor beta chains presented below share a single source sample, sequenced in a study of OX40 agonist ivuxolimab in advanced cancers. The method was immunoSEQ multiplex PCR; TCRdb's version includes in-frame clones alone and lacks a portion of them. The data contain about 27,000 clones, 65% to 90% of them seen just once; the ten biggest clones take up 32%. This specimen was CD4+ or CD8+ T cells sorted from blood, taken in a trial of the OX40 agonist ivuxolimab. The receptors were gathered from an adult with an advanced solid tumor such as melanoma, head and neck, liver or kidney cancer.

Only a few counts were recorded for this clone. The chain employs TRBV5-6 and TRBJ2-7; a possible D gene is TRBD1 (5 bases). V was shortened by 2 bases and J by 3 bases, with 9 bases between the two germline ends. This CDR3 comprises 13 residues. In germline, CDR1 is SGHDT, CDR2 YYEEEE. The CDR3 DNA sequence: TGTGCCAGCAGCTTTTTAGGGGACTACGAGCAGTACTTC. This gives the protein CASSFLGDYEQYF.

This clone has only one observation. This rearrangement joins TRBV6-5 to TRBJ2-7; 9 bases map to TRBD1. Trimming cost V 2 bases and J 5 bases; bases outside gene matches: 4. This CDR3 spans 14 amino acids. Per germline, CDR1 MNHEY and CDR2 SVGAGI. The CDR3 loop reads CASSYGTGHNEQYF. The CDR3 nucleotides read TGTGCCAGCAGTTACGGGACAGGGCATAACGAGCAGTACTTC.

This clone is labeled medium-sized. The V call is TRBV6-6, the J call TRBJ2-7, with D possibly TRBD2 on 5 matching bases. This CDR3 has 16 residues. CDR1 and CDR2 (germline): MNHNY, SVGAGI (reference sequence). With 6 bases removed from V and 4 bases from J, the gap between germline ends came to 22 bases. The CDR3 protein is CASSHGPREGGYEQYF. CDR3 nucleotide sequence: TGTGCCAGCAGCCACGGGCCACGCGAGGGTGGATACGAGCAGTACTTC.

The rearrangement links TRBV19 to TRBJ1-1, with a weak D call TRBD1 (6 bases). Trimming cost V 6 bases and J 5 bases, with 19 bases left between them. CDR3 size: 15 residues. Germline V gives CDR1 LNHDA, CDR2 SQIVND (reference sequence). In nucleotides, the CDR3 is TGTGCCAGTAGCATCCAGGGGAGGGGGGGTACTGAAGCTTTCTTT. Translating gives CASSIQGRGGTEAFF.

The rearrangement links TRBV21-1 to TRBJ2-3. TRBV21-1 is a known pseudogene. The CDR3 runs to 14 residues. CDR3 protein: CASSSRTVTDTQYF. The CDR3 DNA reads as TGTGCCAGCAGCAGTCGTACCGTCACAGATACGCAGTATTTT.

This clone was counted only a few times. CDR3 loop: CASSWGTGYEQYF. The CDR3 coding sequence is TGTGCCAGCAGTTGGGGGACAGGCTACGAGCAGTACTTC. V and J are TRBV27 and TRBJ2-7, with 8 bases that match TRBD1. This CDR3 contains 13 residues. The junction had 2 bases not matched to a gene; V was cut back by 4 bases and J by 3 bases. Germline CDR1 reads MNHEY; CDR2 reads SMNVEV (reference sequence).

V is TRBV29-1 and J is TRBJ2-5, with 7 bases that match TRBD2. This CDR3 comprises 15 residues. The V gene's germline CDR1 is SQVTM and CDR2 ANQGSEA. The V gene end was trimmed by 4 bases and the J gene end by 0 bases; junction bases not matched to a gene: 8. Here the CDR3 reads CSVVRGLGHQETQYF. The CDR3 coding sequence is TGCAGCGTTGTCCGAGGACTAGGCCACCAAGAGACCCAGTACTTC. The whole variable domain, filled in from reference TRBV29-1 and TRBJ2-5, reads SAVISQKPSRDICQRGTSLTIQCQVDSQVTMMFWYRQQPGQSLTLIATANQGSEATYESGFVIDKFPISRPNLTFSTLTVSNMSPEDSSIYLCSVVRGLGHQETQYFGPGTRLLVL.

The CDR3 region is CASSPSRQSNTEAFF. The DNA of the CDR3 is TGTGCCAGCAGCCCATCGAGGCAGTCGAACACTGAAGCTTTCTTT. V usage is TRBV7-9 and J usage is TRBJ1-1; D is unclear. The ends were cut back, 5 bases at V and 1 base at J, with 14 bases in the middle. Germline CDR1 SEHNR, CDR2 FQNEAQ (reference sequence). The CDR3 is 15 amino acids.

This chain connects TRBV13 to TRBJ1-2, with D tentatively TRBD1 (5 bases). V shed 5 bases and J shed 9 bases, with 10 bases lying between them. The CDR3 runs to 11 residues. From germline, CDR1 is PRHDT and CDR2 FYEKMQ (reference sequence). CDR3: CASSTGHRYTF. The CDR3 bases are TGTGCCAGCAGCACCGGACATCGCTACACCTTC.

The rearrangement links TRBV11-2 to TRBJ2-7; 7 bases match TRBD1. This CDR3 spans 13 amino acids. V was clipped by 4 bases and J by 3 bases; unmatched bases: 3. Germline V lookup: CDR1 SGHAT, CDR2 FQNNGV. The CDR3 sequence: CASSYGTDYEQYF. CDR3 bases: TGTGCCAGCAGCTACGGGACAGACTACGAGCAGTACTTC.

The V gene is TRBV9, the J gene TRBJ2-3; D is undetermined. The CDR3 contains 15 residues. The germline V gene has CDR1 SGDLS and CDR2 YYNGEE. The ends were cut back, 4 bases at V and 1 base at J, with 13 bases in the middle. The CDR3 nucleotides read TGTGCCAGCAGCCCCACTTCCCCTGGCACAGATACGCAGTATTTT. It encodes CASSPTSPGTDTQYF.

The CDR3 DNA reads TGCAGCGTTGAAGTGGGACGCCAAGAGACCCAGTACTTC. Residues: CSVEVGRQETQYF. The chain combines TRBV29-1 with TRBJ2-5, with D perhaps TRBD1 or TRBD2 (5 bases each). Germline loops: CDR1 SQVTM, CDR2 ANQGSEA. The CDR3 has 13 amino acids. Deletions cut 1 base from V and 1 base from J, with 7 bases between.

CDR3 loop: CASSDEASDTQYF. The DNA for the CDR3 is TGTGCCAGCAGTGACGAGGCGTCCGATACGCAGTATTTT. The J gene is TRBJ2-3, the V gene TRBV6-4; D gene ambiguous. This CDR3 is built from 13 residues. CDR1 is MRHNA and CDR2 is SNTAGT in the germline V gene. V shed 2 bases and J shed 6 bases, with 9 bases lying between them.

The chain carries TRBV7-9 and TRBJ2-2, with D perhaps matching TRBD1 or TRBD2 (5 bases each). Germline V gene sequence: CDR1 SEHNR, CDR2 FQNEAQ (reference sequence). Trimming removed 1 base at V and 4 bases at J, with 13 bases between. The CDR3 runs to 16 residues. Here the CDR3 DNA reads TGTGCCAGCAGCTTAGTTTCCCTGAGGGGCACCGGGGAGCTGTTTTTT. This translates into CASSLVSLRGTGELFF. The full variable domain, rest sourced from reference TRBV7-9 and TRBJ2-2, is DTGVSQNPRHKITKRGQNVTFRCDPISEHNRLYWYRQTLGQGPEFLTYFQNEAQLEKSRLLSDRFSAERPKGSFSTLEIQRTEQGDSAMYLCASSLVSLRGTGELFFGEGSRLTVL.

CDR3 sequence (DNA): TGTGCCAGCAGCTTGTTCTTGAACACTGAAGCTTTCTTT. Translation gives CASSLFLNTEAFF. This rearrangement joins TRBV5-6 to TRBJ1-1; D is unclear. Germline lookup yields CDR1 SGHDT and CDR2 YYEEEE. The V end lost 1 base, the J end lost 0 bases, and 4 bases lay between the germline ends. The CDR3 is 13 amino acids.

The chain is built from TRBV11-3 and TRBJ2-1; TRBD2 matches 13 bases. CDR3 length: 13 amino acids. Germline V gives CDR1 SGHNT, CDR2 YENEEA. V shed 4 bases and J 10 bases; nucleotides not matched to a gene: 1. The CDR3 is CASSSGLAGEQFF. Written as DNA, the CDR3 is TGTGCCAGCAGCTCGGGACTAGCGGGGGAGCAGTTCTTC.

The gene calls are TRBV7-2 and TRBJ2-1, with a tentative D call TRBD2 (6 bases). Trimming removed 1 base from V and 6 bases from J, with 25 bases in between. The germline V gene has CDR1 SGHTA and CDR2 FQGNSA. This CDR3 is 19 amino acids long. The CDR3 reads CASSLGREWVSGSGNEQFF. The CDR3 DNA reads as TGTGCCAGCAGCTTAGGCCGGGAGTGGGTCTCGGGATCCGGCAATGAGCAGTTCTTC.